A single sample is the source of the 8 T cell receptor beta chains below, sequenced in a study of blood T cell repertoires in COVID-19. The table came from immunoSEQ multiplex PCR; TCRdb's copy has only in-frame clones and leaves some out. The table records approximately 320,000 clones, 90% of them present only once. The specimen sequenced was PBMCs or T cells enriched from blood (not recorded which). Receptors originate from a man aged 55 to 70 who had recovered from COVID-19.

V and J are TRBV6-4 and TRBJ1-6; D ambiguous. V shed 6 bases and J shed 0 bases, with 12 bases lying between them. The CDR3 is 16 residues long. Germline CDR1 and CDR2: MRHNA and SNTAGT. The CDR3 DNA is TGTGCCAGCAGGGATACAGCCAGCTCCTATAATTCACCCCTCCACTTT. Its protein product is CASRDTASSYNSPLHF.

The chain carries TRBV6-4 and TRBJ1-6; the D gene is possibly TRBD1 (5 bases). Germline V gives CDR1 MRHNA, CDR2 SNTAGT. V lost 6 bases and J lost 6, with 9 bases in between. This CDR3 is built from 13 residues. The DNA of the CDR3 is TGTGCCAGCAGATGGGACTTTAATTCACCCCTCCACTTT. Translating gives CASRWDFNSPLHF.

The chain couples TRBV7-8 to TRBJ1-5, with TRBD1 matching 9 bases. The CDR3 loop spans 17 amino acids. The trim removed 0 bases at V and 6 bases at J, leaving 9 bases unmatched. Germline assignment: CDR1 SGHVS and CDR2 FQNEAQ. The CDR3 sequence is CASSLAPQGARGQPQHF. The CDR3 DNA reads TGTGCCAGCAGCTTAGCCCCACAGGGGGCGAGGGGTCAGCCCCAGCATTTT.

V usage is TRBV11-2 and J usage is TRBJ2-1; tentative D call: TRBD2 (5 bases). The CDR3 sequence is 15 residues long. CDR1 and CDR2 from the germline V gene are SGHAT and FQNNGV. The V end was cut by 2 bases, the J end by 1 base, with 9 bases between. CDR3 DNA sequence: TGTGCCAGCAGCTTATCTAGCAGTTCCTACAATGAGCAGTTCTTC. As protein: CASSLSSSSYNEQFF.

The CDR3 nucleotides read TGTGCCAGCAGCTTTCAGGCCGCGCCATCCGGAAACACCATATATTTT. Protein product: CASSFQAAPSGNTIYF. The V and J genes are TRBV11-2 and TRBJ1-3, with unresolved D. Per germline, CDR1 SGHAT and CDR2 FQNNGV. This CDR3 spans 16 amino acids. The V gene lost 3 bases and the J gene lost 4 bases, with 16 bases spanning the gap.

The chain has TRBV30 and TRBJ2-3; D call uncertain. CDR3 length equals 12 residues. V dropped 4 bases and J dropped 4 bases, with 9 bases sitting between them. Germline CDR1 reads GTSNPN; CDR2 reads SVGIG (reference sequence). CDR3 protein: CAWNHRADTQYF. As DNA, the CDR3 is TGTGCCTGGAATCACCGAGCAGATACGCAGTATTTT.

The V gene is TRBV10-3, the J gene TRBJ1-6, with 8 positions matching TRBD1. CDR1 is ENHRY and CDR2 is SYGVKD in the germline V gene. The trim removed 2 bases at V and 9 bases at J, leaving 6 bases unmatched. This CDR3 contains 15 residues. DNA for the CDR3: TGTGCCATCAGTGAGAGTTTACAGGGGGTTTCACCCCTCCACTTT. This translates into CAISESLQGVSPLHF.

This clone was recorded only once. This chain links TRBV28 with TRBJ2-7; D remains ambiguous. The CDR3 spans 12 residues. V was trimmed by 8 bases and J by 3 bases, leaving 11 bases between them. Germline loops: CDR1 MDHEN, CDR2 SYDVKM. The CDR3 DNA is TGTGCCAGCTTTACAGATCTCTACGAGCAGTACTTC. Its translation: CASFTDLYEQYF.